The 27 T cell receptor beta chains below were found in one sample sequenced in a study of neoadjuvant anti-PD-1 for oral cavity cancer. Specified time point: after neoadjuvant nivolumab, at surgical resection. Only in-frame clones appear in the TCRdb table, and some are missing; sequencing was by immunoSEQ multiplex PCR. The sample contains 20,000 to 25,000 clones, roughly 45% of which appear only once. Sample: tumor tissue, taken after nivolumab (anti-PD-1) treatment. The receptors derive from a person between 35 and 79 years old with oral cavity squamous cell carcinoma.

In its sample, this clone was seen a few times. The genes are TRBV5-6 and TRBJ1-5; D is possibly TRBD1 (6 bases). Trimming shortened V by 3 bases and J by 7 bases, and 20 bases separated the two germline ends. Looked up from germline, CDR1 is SGHDT and CDR2 is YYEEEE. The CDR3 sequence is 16 residues long. CDR3 in DNA: TGTGCCAGCAGCTCTGGGGGGCCGCGGGGTGACCAGCCCCAGCATTTT. Its translation: CASSSGGPRGDQPQHF.

This clone was detected only once. The chain carries TRBV7-6 and TRBJ2-5, with 11 positions matching TRBD2. V trimming: 5 bases; J trimming: 4 bases; junction bases outside the gene matches: 15. The V gene's germline CDR1 is SGHVS and CDR2 FNYEAQ. The CDR3 runs to 18 residues. For the CDR3, the DNA is TGTGCCAGCAGCGAAGCCGAGCGACTAGCGGGGTTTGCAGAGACCCAGTACTTC. Translated: CASSEAERLAGFAETQYF.

The V call is TRBV6-5, the J call TRBJ1-2; D possibly corresponds to TRBD1 (5 bases). This CDR3 is 15 amino acids long. In germline, CDR1 is MNHEY, CDR2 SVGAGI. The ends were cut back, 0 bases at V and 8 bases at J, with 16 bases in the middle. The CDR3 loop reads CASSYSPRAGGGYTF. The CDR3 region has the DNA TGTGCCAGCAGTTACTCCCCCAGGGCCGGAGGAGGCTACACCTTC.

The chain carries TRBV5-7 and TRBJ1-3, with TRBD1 identical over 10 bases. TRBV5-7 has ORF status, its function being uncertain. The CDR3 covers 16 residues. Trimming took 5 bases from V and 0 from J; bases not matched to a gene: 5. This chain's CDR3 is CASSSRDRGSGNTIYF. In nucleotides, the CDR3 is TGTGCCAGCAGTTCCCGGGACAGGGGCTCTGGAAACACCATATATTTT.

This clone was seen many times. The gene calls are TRBV19 and TRBJ1-3; D remains unclear. The CDR3 runs to 13 residues. The V gene's germline CDR1 is LNHDA and CDR2 SQIVND (reference sequence). Trimming left V 10 bases short and J 3 bases short, with 13 bases between. CDR3 in amino acids: CATSEVHGNTIYF. As DNA, the CDR3 is TGTGCCACTTCGGAGGTGCATGGAAACACCATATATTTT.

Many counts were recorded for this clone. The V gene is TRBV7-9, the J gene TRBJ1-3; D gene unclear. Trimming removed 4 bases from V and 4 bases from J, with 17 bases in between. From germline, CDR1 is SEHNR and CDR2 FQNEAQ (reference sequence). The CDR3 is 16 amino acids. CDR3 DNA sequence: TGTGCCAGCAGCTCTAATCTGGGGTCTTCAGGAAACACCATATATTTT. Protein product: CASSSNLGSSGNTIYF.

The chain recombines TRBV14 with TRBJ2-7, with D possibly called TRBD1 or TRBD2 (5 bases each). This CDR3 contains 14 residues. The germline V gene has CDR1 SGHDN and CDR2 FVKESK. The V and J ends lost 4 bases and 1 base respectively, with 11 bases between them. The CDR3, as DNA: TGTGCCAGCAGCCCCCCCGGGACGTCCTACGAGCAGTACTTC. The encoded protein is CASSPPGTSYEQYF.

V is TRBV2 and J is TRBJ1-2; no clear D gene. Between the trimmed V and J ends, which lost 1 base and 4 bases, there was a span of 4 bases. CDR1 SNHLY and CDR2 FYNNEI come from the germline V gene. CDR3 length: 12 amino acids. CDR3 nucleotides: TGTGCCAGCAGTGAAGACAGCTATGGCTACACCTTC. It encodes CASSEDSYGYTF.

This clone was detected a few times. This rearrangement joins TRBV2 to TRBJ1-3; D not certain. The CDR3 runs to 13 residues. Germline V gene data show CDR1 as SNHLY and CDR2 as FYNNEI. Deletions cut 1 base from V and 3 bases from J, with 4 bases between. The CDR3 bases are TGTGCCAGCAGTGAAGGGGGTGGAAACACCATATATTTT. The encoded protein is CASSEGGGNTIYF.

The sample holds one count of this clone. The chain recombines TRBV6-5 with TRBJ2-3, with unresolved D. With 0 bases removed from V and 2 bases from J, the gap between germline ends came to 12 bases. The germline V gene encodes CDR1 MNHEY and CDR2 SVGAGI. The CDR3 consists of 16 residues. This CDR3 is CASSYSEEGYTDTQYF. For the CDR3, the DNA is TGTGCCAGCAGTTACTCCGAGGAAGGGTACACAGATACGCAGTATTTT.

The chain links TRBV13 to TRBJ1-3; unclear D gene. The V end was cut by 0 bases, the J end by 0 bases, with 6 bases between. Germline V gives CDR1 PRHDT, CDR2 FYEKMQ (reference sequence). CDR3 length: 15 amino acids. This CDR3 reads CASSLGSISGNTIYF. CDR3 in DNA: TGTGCCAGCAGCTTAGGCTCTATCTCTGGAAACACCATATATTTT.

This clone showed up just a few times. The chain links TRBV7-2 to TRBJ2-7; TRBD1 or TRBD2 may be the D gene (5 bases each). Germline loops: CDR1 SGHTA, CDR2 FQGNSA. This CDR3 has 15 amino acids. Trimming stripped 5 bases from V and 6 bases from J, with 20 bases between. The CDR3 reads CASSVSGTFLSEQYF. CDR3 bases: TGTGCCAGCAGCGTATCCGGGACCTTCCTCTCCGAGCAGTACTTC.

This clone appeared a few times. This rearrangement joins TRBV18 to TRBJ1-1; 7 bases align to TRBD1. The CDR3 sequence is 16 residues long. Germline assignment: CDR1 KGHSH and CDR2 LQKENI. V lost 4 bases and J lost 4; bases outside the gene matches: 12. The CDR3, as DNA: TGTGCCAGCTCACGGGACAGAATAACCAGTGGCACTGAAGCTTTCTTT. It encodes CASSRDRITSGTEAFF. The full variable domain, in which reference TRBV18 and TRBJ1-1 provide the parts outside the CDR3, is NAGVMQNPRHLVRRRGQEARLRCSPMKGHSHVYWYRQLPEEGLKFMVYLQKENIIDESGMPKERFSAEFPKEGPSILRIQQVVRGDSAAYFCASSRDRITSGTEAFFGQGTRLTVV.

V is TRBV29-1 and J is TRBJ2-3; possibly TRBD2 for D (7 bases). V lost 0 bases and J 5 bases, leaving 15 bases between the germline ends. The V gene's germline CDR1 is SQVTM and CDR2 ANQGSEA. CDR3 length: 15 amino acids. The CDR3 DNA reads TGCAGCGTTGAAGAACTGCGGGGGCCGGGAGATACGCAGTATTTT. Translating it yields CSVEELRGPGDTQYF.

This chain links TRBV6-1 with TRBJ2-7; TRBD1 matches at 8 bases. After removal of 6 bases from V and 5 bases from J, the junction contained 6 bases not matched to a gene. The CDR3 is 13 residues long. In germline, CDR1 is MNHNS, CDR2 SASEGT. CDR3 DNA sequence: TGTGCCAGCAGGTATGGACAGGGCCACGAGCAGTACTTC. Translated, it gives CASRYGQGHEQYF.

In its sample, this clone was seen a few times. The CDR3 sequence is CASSAETTDTQYF. The CDR3 region has the DNA TGTGCCAGCAGTGCCGAAACTACAGATACGCAGTATTTT. The chain is built from TRBV2 and TRBJ2-3, with D hard to call. Per germline, CDR1 SNHLY and CDR2 FYNNEI. The CDR3 spans 13 residues. V was trimmed by 4 bases and J by 3 bases, leaving 8 bases between them.

The CDR3 sequence is CASSHATGQGVPYEQYF. The CDR3 DNA reads TGCGCCAGCAGCCACGCCACTGGACAGGGGGTGCCCTACGAGCAGTACTTC. V is TRBV4-3 and J is TRBJ2-7; 10 nucleotides align to TRBD1. The CDR3 has 17 amino acids. V lost 3 bases to trimming and J lost 2 bases; unmatched junction nucleotides: 10. The germline CDR1 and CDR2 sequences are LGHNA and YSLEER.

V usage is TRBV7-8 and J usage is TRBJ2-7; 10 bases are shared with TRBD2. V was pared by 1 base and J by 3 bases, with 3 bases of the junction left unmatched. CDR3 size: 15 residues. In germline, CDR1 is SGHVS, CDR2 FQNEAQ. CDR3 sequence (DNA): TGTGCCAGCAGCTTAGTAGCGGGGGGCGGCTACGAGCAGTACTTC. The encoded protein is CASSLVAGGGYEQYF.

V gene TRBV7-2 combines with J gene TRBJ2-5; TRBD2 agrees at 8 bases. The trim removed 2 bases at V and 2 bases at J, leaving 4 bases unmatched. CDR1 and CDR2 (germline): SGHTA, FQGNSA. The CDR3 extends over 15 amino acids. CDR3: CASSLTSGPQETQYF. Written as DNA, the CDR3 is TGTGCCAGCAGCTTAACTAGCGGACCGCAAGAGACCCAGTACTTC.

The genes are TRBV9 and TRBJ1-3, with 7 bases identical to TRBD1. This CDR3 comprises 16 residues. V was clipped by 10 bases and J by 3 bases; unmatched bases: 16. Germline CDR1 is SGDLS and CDR2 is YYNGEE. CDR3 protein: CADRQGVPSDGNTIYF. CDR3 DNA: TGTGCCGACCGACAGGGCGTCCCGTCGGATGGAAACACCATATATTTT.

The rearrangement uses TRBV5-6 and TRBJ1-2; D call uncertain. Germline V CDR1 and CDR2: SGHDT, YYEEEE. This CDR3 is 15 amino acids long. V gave up 3 bases and J gave up 6 bases, with 18 bases separating them. As DNA, the CDR3 is TGTGCCAGCAGCTCTGGACCGGGGAAGCCAGATGGCTACACCTTC. As protein: CASSSGPGKPDGYTF.

This clone has only one observation. This chain links TRBV7-8 with TRBJ2-5, with D maybe TRBD1 (6 bases). The V gene's germline CDR1 is SGHVS and CDR2 FQNEAQ. The CDR3 sequence is 17 residues long. Trimming left V 0 bases short and J 1 base short, with 15 bases between. The CDR3 is CASSLAGAGATQETQYF. The CDR3 coding sequence is TGTGCCAGCAGCTTAGCGGGCGCAGGGGCTACCCAAGAGACCCAGTACTTC. The variable domain in full, with the rest retrieved from reference TRBV7-8 and TRBJ2-5, is GAGVSQSPRYKVAKRGQDVALRCDPISGHVSLFWYQQALGQGPEFLTYFQNEAQLDKSGLPSDRFFAERPEGSVSTLKIQRTQQEDSAVYLCASSLAGAGATQETQYFGPGTRLLVL.

The chain employs TRBV11-2 and TRBJ2-1; no clear D gene. V lost 4 bases, J lost 8 bases, and 12 bases lay in between. The CDR3 loop spans 13 amino acids. Germline V gene data show CDR1 as SGHAT and CDR2 as FQNNGV. The chain's CDR3 is CASSYNRRDEQFF. In nucleotides, the CDR3 is TGTGCCAGCAGCTATAACCGGCGCGATGAGCAGTTCTTC.

This clone has a count of ten or more. The rearrangement joins TRBV11-2 to TRBJ2-1; D uncertain. Between the trimmed V and J ends, which lost 1 base and 8 bases, there was a span of 9 bases. This CDR3 region has 13 residues. Germline CDR1 and CDR2: SGHAT and FQNNGV. This CDR3 is CASSLGVSYEQFF. The CDR3 DNA sequence: TGTGCCAGCAGCTTAGGGGTCAGCTATGAGCAGTTCTTC.

The chain has TRBV2 and TRBJ1-3; 8 bases map to TRBD1. Trimming removed 6 bases from V and 2 bases from J; junction bases left unmatched: 6. Per germline, CDR1 SNHLY and CDR2 FYNNEI. The CDR3 totals 15 residues. The CDR3 protein is CASSRSQGAGNTIYF. Written as DNA, the CDR3 is TGTGCCAGCAGCCGATCACAGGGGGCTGGAAACACCATATATTTT.

This clone was seen at least ten times. The chain couples TRBV30 to TRBJ2-7; no reliable D call. Trimming stripped 5 bases from V and 1 base from J, with 6 bases between. This CDR3 comprises 11 residues. CDR1 is GTSNPN, CDR2 SVGIG, per germline (reference sequence). The CDR3 loop reads CAWLGSYEQYF. The CDR3 bases are TGTGCCTGGTTAGGATCCTACGAGCAGTACTTC.

This clone was seen repeatedly, ten times or more. The chain is built from TRBV2 and TRBJ1-2, with a possible D match to TRBD1 (5 bases). Trimming removed 5 bases from V and 8 bases from J, with 21 bases in between. The length of the CDR3 is 15 residues. Germline V gene lookup returns CDR1 SNHLY and CDR2 FYNNEI. Written as DNA, the CDR3 is TGTGCCAGCAGTTTAACTTTCATGGGGCTCAGAGGCTACACCTTC. This codes for CASSLTFMGLRGYTF.